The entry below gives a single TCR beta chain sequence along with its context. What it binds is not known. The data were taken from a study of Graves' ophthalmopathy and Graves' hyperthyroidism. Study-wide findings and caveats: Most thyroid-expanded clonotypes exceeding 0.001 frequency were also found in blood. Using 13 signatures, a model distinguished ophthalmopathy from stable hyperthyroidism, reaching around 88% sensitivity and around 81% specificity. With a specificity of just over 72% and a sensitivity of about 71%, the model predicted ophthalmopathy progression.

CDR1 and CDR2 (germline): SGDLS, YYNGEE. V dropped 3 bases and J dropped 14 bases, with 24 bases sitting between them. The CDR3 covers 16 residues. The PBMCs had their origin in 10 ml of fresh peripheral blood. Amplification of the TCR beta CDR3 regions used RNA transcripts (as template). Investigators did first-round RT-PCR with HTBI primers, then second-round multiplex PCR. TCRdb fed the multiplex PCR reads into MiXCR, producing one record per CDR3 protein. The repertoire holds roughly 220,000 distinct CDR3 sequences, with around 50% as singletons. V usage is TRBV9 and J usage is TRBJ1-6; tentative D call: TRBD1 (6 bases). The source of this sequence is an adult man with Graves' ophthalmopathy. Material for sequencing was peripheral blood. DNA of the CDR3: TGTGCCAGCAGCGCAGGCCGGGACCGAGGCGGGGGCACCCTCCACTTT. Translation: CASSAGRDRGGGTLHF.